The clone carrying this T cell receptor (beta chain) was observed many times. Germline lookup yields CDR1 SNHLY and CDR2 FYNNEI. The CDR3 covers 16 residues. V lost 5 bases to trimming and J lost 1 base, with 15 bases between them. It was considered stable Graves' hyperthyroidism when ophthalmopathy did not progress within 18 months. Any patient presenting with uncontrolled infection, other autoimmune disease, pregnancy or lactation was left out. This entry is derived from a study of T cells in Graves' hyperthyroidism and ophthalmopathy. Amplified regions were TCR beta CDR3 sequences from RNA transcripts. An initial round of RT-PCR targeting the TCR CDR3 relied on the HTBI primer set. TCRdb itself ran the multiplex PCR reads through MiXCR, one entry per CDR3 protein. The profile shows roughly 840,000 distinct CDR3 sequences, more than 30% of them singletons.

The sequence derives from a man younger than 35 with Graves' hyperthyroidism. The sequenced sample was blood. The V and J genes are TRBV2 and TRBJ1-5; D gene ambiguous. CDR3 in DNA: TGTGCCAGCAGTCACGCAGTTGGGGAAAGCAATCAGCCCCAGCATTTT. It encodes CASSHAVGESNQPQHF.